This passage covers 23 T cell receptor beta chains from one sample sequenced in a study of cytotoxic CD8 clonotypes in ibrutinib-treated CLL. TCRdb's table, derived via immunoSEQ multiplex PCR, lists solely in-frame clones and lacks some. The sample lists about 130,000 clones; approximately 80% were seen once. The sequencing used PBMCs, collected after 24 months of ibrutinib treatment. Receptors originate from a human donor with chronic lymphocytic leukemia.

This clone was recorded only once. The CDR3 sequence is CASSLGGPAYEQYF. The CDR3 DNA sequence: TGTGCCAGCAGCTTGGGGGGGCCTGCCTACGAGCAGTACTTC. This chain joins TRBV5-4 and TRBJ2-7, with TRBD1 as a possible D gene (6 bases). The CDR3 runs to 14 residues. The germline CDR1 and CDR2 sequences are SGHNT and YYREEE (reference sequence). V lost 0 bases, J lost 2 bases, and 9 bases lay in between. The whole variable domain, filled in from reference TRBV5-4 and TRBJ2-7, reads ETGVTQSPTHLIKTRGQQVTLRCSSQSGHNTVSWYQQALGQGPQFIFQYYREEENGRGNFPPRFSGLQFPNYSSELNVNALELDDSALYLCASSLGGPAYEQYFGPGTRLTVT.

The V call is TRBV7-2, the J call TRBJ1-2, with no clear D. The V gene's germline CDR1 is SGHTA and CDR2 FQGNSA. Between the trimmed V and J ends, which lost 1 base and 11 bases, there was a span of 14 bases. The CDR3 extends over 13 amino acids. This CDR3 is CASSLEYSLRYTF. CDR3 DNA: TGTGCCAGCAGCTTAGAATACAGTTTGCGATACACCTTC.

This clone was counted only a few times. This sequence joins TRBV9 and TRBJ2-1, with D perhaps matching TRBD2 (5 bases). Trimming cost V 0 bases and J 1 base, with 8 bases left between them. This CDR3 has 15 amino acids. Germline V gene data show CDR1 as SGDLS and CDR2 as YYNGEE. DNA for the CDR3: TGTGCCAGCAGCGTAGGAGGGAAATCCTACAATGAGCAGTTCTTC. Its translation: CASSVGGKSYNEQFF.

This clone has more than one count but fewer than ten. This rearrangement joins TRBV7-2 to TRBJ1-6; TRBD1 matches 10 bases. V shed 6 bases, J shed 12 bases, and the junction held 8 bases outside the gene matches. Germline loops: CDR1 SGHTA, CDR2 FQGNSA. The CDR3 loop spans 14 amino acids. The chain's CDR3 is CASRGGQGFLPLHF. As DNA, the CDR3 is TGTGCCAGCAGGGGGGGACAGGGGTTTTTACCCCTCCACTTT. The full variable domain, with the rest looked up from reference TRBV7-2 and TRBJ1-6, is GAGVSQSPSNKVTEKGKDVELRCDPISGHTALYWYRQSLGQGLEFLIYFQGNSAPDKSGLPSDRFSAERTGGSVSTLTIQRTQQEDSAVYLCASRGGQGFLPLHFGNGTRLTVT.

This clone was seen only once. The chain uses TRBV7-3 and TRBJ2-5; 9 bases are shared with TRBD2. The germline V gene has CDR1 SGHTA and CDR2 FQGTGA. The CDR3 contains 17 residues. The V gene end was trimmed by 2 bases and the J gene end by 4 bases; junction bases not matched to a gene: 11. The CDR3 DNA follows: TGTGCCAGCAGCTTAGTATTGGCACTAGCGGGTTTAGAGACCCAGTACTTC. It is translated as CASSLVLALAGLETQYF.

This chain uses TRBV18 with TRBJ2-2; no clear D gene. The CDR3 is 16 amino acids. Germline V CDR1 and CDR2: KGHSH, LQKENI. Trimming took off 3 bases at V and 6 bases at J, with 17 bases between the two ends. CDR3 amino acids: CASSPNRPEVPGELFF. The DNA for the CDR3 is TGTGCCAGCTCACCGAACCGCCCTGAGGTTCCCGGGGAGCTGTTTTTT.

The chain employs TRBV28 and TRBJ2-7; either TRBD1 or TRBD2 may supply D (5 bases each). V was clipped by 2 bases and J by 3 bases, with 14 bases between them. This CDR3 is built from 15 residues. CDR1 MDHEN and CDR2 SYDVKM come from the germline V gene. The CDR3, as DNA: TGTGCCAGCAGTTTAGGGACCAAAGATCTCTACGAGCAGTACTTC. This translates into CASSLGTKDLYEQYF.

As to this clone: One end of the junction varies from germline; a read error may be responsible. The chain recombines TRBV5-1 with TRBJ1-2, with no clear D. This CDR3 has 12 amino acids. The germline CDR1 and CDR2 sequences are SGHRS and YFSETQ. The CDR3 bases are TGTGCCAGCAGCTACGGATCCTATGGCTACACCTTC. It codes for CASSYGSYGYTF.

The chain has TRBV15 and TRBJ2-7; TRBD1 is a possible D gene (7 bases). V was shortened by 0 bases and J by 6 bases, with 15 bases between the two germline ends. Per the germline V gene, CDR1 is LNHNV and CDR2 is YYDKDF (reference sequence). This CDR3 region has 15 residues. The CDR3 protein is CATSRDWQGGLEQYF. In DNA form, the CDR3 reads TGTGCCACCAGCAGAGATTGGCAGGGGGGCCTCGAGCAGTACTTC.

The chain uses TRBV7-6 and TRBJ1-4; 8 bases are a match to TRBD1. The V and J ends lost 1 base and 5 bases, in that order; junction bases with no gene match: 3. Looked up from germline, CDR1 is SGHVS and CDR2 is FNYEAQ. The CDR3 is made up of 15 amino acids. Here the CDR3 reads CASSLGAGGNEKLFF. The CDR3 DNA reads TGTGCCAGCAGCTTAGGGGCAGGGGGCAATGAAAAACTGTTTTTT.

V usage is TRBV11-3 and J usage is TRBJ2-7; D may be TRBD1 or TRBD2 (5 bases each). The CDR3 is made up of 13 amino acids. V lost 3 bases to trimming and J lost 0 bases, with 6 bases between them. The germline V gene has CDR1 SGHNT and CDR2 YENEEA. The CDR3 DNA is TGTGCCAGCAGCTTTGGGGGCTCCTACGAGCAGTACTTC. Translated: CASSFGGSYEQYF.

J is TRBJ1-2 and V is TRBV18; TRBD1 matches at 10 bases. CDR1 and CDR2 (germline): KGHSH, LQKENI. This CDR3 is built from 13 residues. V lost 2 bases, J lost 7 bases, and 1 base stayed unmatched. The CDR3 DNA follows: TGTGCCAGCTCACCAAGGACAGGGGGTGGCTACACCTTC. Translating it yields CASSPRTGGGYTF.

This rearrangement joins TRBV7-3 to TRBJ2-2; either TRBD1 or TRBD2 may supply D (6 bases each). Trimming removed 2 bases at V and 4 bases at J, with 14 bases between. CDR3 length: 16 residues. Germline lookup yields CDR1 SGHTA and CDR2 FQGTGA. The CDR3 region has the DNA TGTGCCAGCAGCTTAGGTCCGGGGGCGGGCACCGGGGAGCTGTTTTTT. Translating it yields CASSLGPGAGTGELFF. Together with reference TRBV7-3 and TRBJ2-2, the CDR3 gives the full variable domain: GAGVSQTPSNKVTEKGKYVELRCDPISGHTALYWYRQSLGQGPEFLIYFQGTGAADDSGLPNDRFFAVRPEGSVSTLKIQRTERGDSAVYLCASSLGPGAGTGELFFGEGSRLTVL.

This clone was observed a few times. CDR3 region: CASSLGLGVGETQYF. CDR3 sequence (DNA): TGTGCCAGCAGCTTAGGGTTGGGTGTAGGAGAGACCCAGTACTTC. The chain uses TRBV7-8 and TRBJ2-5; D is undetermined. The CDR3 has 15 residues. V gave up 1 base and J gave up 4 bases, with 13 bases separating them. CDR1 and CDR2 from the germline V gene are SGHVS and FQNEAQ.

The J gene is TRBJ2-2, the V gene TRBV28, with D tentatively TRBD1 or TRBD2 (5 bases each). The V gene's germline CDR1 is MDHEN and CDR2 SYDVKM. V was shortened by 9 bases and J by 1 base, with 15 bases between the two germline ends. CDR3 length: 15 amino acids. CDR3 bases: TGTGCCAGGAGTAAGAGGGGTTGGAACACCGGGGAGCTGTTTTTT. Its protein is CARSKRGWNTGELFF.

This chain joins TRBV11-1 and TRBJ2-2; 8 positions match TRBD1. With 3 bases clipped from V and 3 bases from J, the junction kept 3 bases outside the gene matches. The CDR3 consists of 15 residues. Germline loops: CDR1 SGHAT, CDR2 FQDESV (reference sequence). Written as DNA, the CDR3 is TGTGCCAGCAGCTTGGGCAGGGGGCACACCGGGGAGCTGTTTTTT. It yields the protein CASSLGRGHTGELFF.

This chain links TRBV28 with TRBJ2-7, with D possibly being TRBD1 (5 bases). The CDR3 covers 15 residues. Deletions cut 6 bases from V and 7 bases from J, with 22 bases between. CDR1 MDHEN and CDR2 SYDVKM come from the germline V gene. CDR3 sequence: CASSTPQEPLGEQYF. The CDR3 bases are TGTGCCAGCAGCACCCCACAGGAGCCCTTGGGTGAGCAGTACTTC.

This clone was detected only a few times. The chain carries TRBV9 and TRBJ1-5; TRBD1 agrees at 11 bases. This CDR3 region has 14 residues. The germline gives CDR1 SGDLS, CDR2 YYNGEE. V was pared by 3 bases and J by 10 bases, with 6 bases of the junction left unmatched. The CDR3 spells CASSGGTGGPPQHF. The CDR3 coding sequence is TGTGCCAGCAGCGGCGGGACAGGGGGGCCTCCCCAGCATTTT. The variable domain in full, with the rest retrieved from reference TRBV9 and TRBJ1-5, is DSGVTQTPKHLITATGQRVTLRCSPRSGDLSVYWYQQSLDQGLQFLIQYYNGEERAKGNILERFSAQQFPDLHSELNLSSLELGDSALYFCASSGGTGGPPQHFGDGTRLSIL.

This clone is a singleton in its sample. V is TRBV5-1 and J is TRBJ2-2, with D perhaps given as TRBD1 or TRBD2 (5 bases each). The germline V and J ends were trimmed by 0 bases and 4 bases, with 10 bases remaining between them. CDR1 is SGHRS, CDR2 YFSETQ, per germline. This CDR3 is 15 amino acids long. CDR3 amino acids: CASSLGQRGTGELFF. CDR3 sequence (DNA): TGCGCCAGCAGCTTGGGGCAGAGGGGCACCGGGGAGCTGTTTTTT.

The chain couples TRBV6-6 to TRBJ1-1; tentative D call: TRBD1 (5 bases). Between the trimmed V and J ends, which lost 0 bases and 7 bases, there was a span of 15 bases. Germline V gene lookup returns CDR1 MNHNY and CDR2 SVGAGI (reference sequence). The CDR3 sequence is 15 residues long. For the CDR3, the DNA is TGTGCCAGCAGTTACTCCCCCAAACAGGAGAATGAAGCTTTCTTT. This translates into CASSYSPKQENEAFF.

The chain's CDR3 is CAILGPGTHEQYF. The CDR3 region has the DNA TGCGCCATCCTGGGCCCCGGTACCCACGAGCAGTACTTC. The V and J genes are TRBV4-3 and TRBJ2-7; D ambiguous. CDR3 size: 13 residues. V was shortened by 10 bases and J by 5 bases, with 18 bases between the two germline ends. The V gene's germline CDR1 is LGHNA and CDR2 YSLEER.

This clone was counted at least ten times. This rearrangement joins TRBV5-5 to TRBJ2-1; D is unresolved. Per the germline V gene, CDR1 is SGHKS and CDR2 is YYEKEE (reference sequence). The CDR3 has 13 amino acids. The ends were cut back, 0 bases at V and 5 bases at J, with 6 bases in the middle. CDR3 sequence reads: CASSLVRDNEQFF. CDR3 nucleotide sequence: TGTGCCAGCAGCTTGGTCCGAGACAATGAGCAGTTCTTC.

This clone was counted only a few times. V is TRBV18 and J is TRBJ1-3, with 7 bases that match TRBD1. CDR1 is KGHSH and CDR2 is LQKENI in the germline V gene. This CDR3 comprises 13 residues. Trimming at V came to 5 bases and at J to 4 bases, leaving 2 bases not matched to a gene. The CDR3 DNA reads TGTGCCAGCTCAACGGACAGGGGAAACACCATATATTTT. Protein product: CASSTDRGNTIYF.